These 16 T cell receptor beta chains came from one sample sequenced in a study of shared clonotypes between healthy human individuals. Profiled with immunoSEQ multiplex PCR; TCRdb holds only in-frame clones, not every one. In the table there are about 2,100,000 clones, around 93% of which are singletons. The naive CD8 subset, CD45RO-negative cells positively selected for CCR7, excluded terminally differentiated effector memory CD45RA+ cells. The source material was naive CD8+ T cells from PBMCs. These receptor sequences come from a man aged 18-30 years in good health. Some clones in this sample may be carry-over from other donors' samples.

The chain has TRBV28 and TRBJ1-1, with 7 bases lining up with TRBD1. CDR3 length: 13 residues. The V gene's germline CDR1 is MDHEN and CDR2 SYDVKM. The trim removed 5 bases at V and 5 bases at J, leaving 5 bases unmatched. The CDR3 region is CASSPGGWTEAFF. CDR3 DNA sequence: TGTGCCAGCAGTCCAGGGGGTTGGACTGAAGCTTTCTTT. Full variable domain (outside the CDR3, taken from reference TRBV28 and TRBJ1-1): DVKVTQSSRYLVKRTGEKVFLECVQDMDHENMFWYRQDPGLGLRLIYFSYDVKMKEKGDIPEGYSVSREKKERFSLILESASTNQTSMYLCASSPGGWTEAFFGQGTRLTVV.

The CDR3 sequence: CASSFEREVAGELFF. Written as DNA, the CDR3 is TGTGCCAGCAGTTTTGAGCGGGAGGTCGCCGGGGAGCTGTTTTTT. The chain uses TRBV28 and TRBJ2-2, with 9 nucleotides matching TRBD2. J was trimmed by 6 bases and V by 3 bases; bases with no gene match: 5. Looked up from germline, CDR1 is MDHEN and CDR2 is SYDVKM. This CDR3 is 15 amino acids long.

The V gene is TRBV15, the J gene TRBJ2-7, with 7 bases that match TRBD2. V was clipped by 1 base and J by 1 base; unmatched bases: 10. This CDR3 is built from 17 residues. Germline values: CDR1 LNHNV, CDR2 YYDKDF (reference sequence). CDR3 in DNA: TGTGCCACCAGCAGAGGCGGGGAGGGTGCGGCATCCTACGAGCAGTACTTC. Encoded protein: CATSRGGEGAASYEQYF.

This chain links TRBV7-3 with TRBJ2-1; D gene unclear. Trimming cost V 2 bases and J 5 bases, with 13 bases left between them. The CDR3 sequence is 15 residues long. From germline, CDR1 is SGHTA and CDR2 FQGTGA. The chain's CDR3 is CASSLLSRANNEQFF. CDR3 bases: TGTGCCAGCAGCTTACTATCTAGAGCGAACAATGAGCAGTTCTTC.

This clone was recorded a few times. Other DNA variants within this sample encode the same CDR3. This sequence joins TRBV19 and TRBJ2-2, with D uncertain. The CDR3 runs 12 residues. CDR1 is LNHDA and CDR2 is SQIVND in the germline V gene (reference sequence). V lost 6 bases to trimming and J lost 1 base, with 3 bases between them. This CDR3 is CASRVNTGELFF. The CDR3 region has the DNA TGTGCCAGTAGGGTGAACACCGGGGAGCTGTTTTTT.

The V call is TRBV6-1, the J call TRBJ2-7; no clear D. This CDR3 comprises 15 residues. Trimming pared 2 bases from V and 3 bases from J, leaving 14 bases between. From germline, CDR1 is MNHNS and CDR2 SASEGT. The CDR3, as DNA: TGTGCCAGCAGTGAATTCGCGGCGAGGAGCTACGAGCAGTACTTC. Its protein is CASSEFAARSYEQYF.

The rearrangement links TRBV19 to TRBJ1-5, with D perhaps TRBD1 (5 bases). Deletions cut 1 base from V and 7 bases from J, with 23 bases between. Germline CDR1 is LNHDA and CDR2 is SQIVND (reference sequence). The CDR3 runs 18 residues. The CDR3, as DNA: TGTGCCAGTAGTATAGCACGGGACTTCCTCCTACTGGGGCAGCCCCAGCATTTT. Its translation: CASSIARDFLLLGQPQHF.

This chain connects TRBV7-8 to TRBJ1-5; no reliable D call. Between the trimmed V and J ends, which lost 5 bases and 3 bases, there was a span of 14 bases. CDR1 and CDR2 from the germline V gene are SGHVS and FQNEAQ. The length of the CDR3 is 15 residues. CDR3 sequence reads: CASSPQVGFNQPQHF. The CDR3 DNA reads TGTGCCAGCAGCCCTCAGGTGGGGTTCAATCAGCCCCAGCATTTT. Combining the CDR3 with reference TRBV7-8 and TRBJ1-5 gives the whole variable domain GAGVSQSPRYKVAKRGQDVALRCDPISGHVSLFWYQQALGQGPEFLTYFQNEAQLDKSGLPSDRFFAERPEGSVSTLKIQRTQQEDSAVYLCASSPQVGFNQPQHFGDGTRLSIL.

This clone was observed once. The V and J genes are TRBV19 and TRBJ2-7, with 8 nucleotides matching TRBD1. Germline lookup yields CDR1 LNHDA and CDR2 SQIVND (reference sequence). The length of the CDR3 is 13 residues. V lost 5 bases and J lost 6; bases outside the gene matches: 6. The CDR3 region is CASSPLQGGEQYF. In nucleotides, the CDR3 is TGTGCCAGTAGTCCACTACAGGGGGGCGAGCAGTACTTC.

The J gene is TRBJ2-7, the V gene TRBV11-2; 7 bases are shared with TRBD1. Germline CDR1 is SGHAT and CDR2 is FQNNGV. The ends lost 6 bases at V and 2 bases at J; junction bases unmatched: 4. This CDR3 is 13 amino acids long. The CDR3 spells CASRQGQTYEQYF. CDR3 nucleotide sequence: TGTGCCAGCAGACAGGGACAGACCTACGAGCAGTACTTC.

This clone was found a few times. The V gene is TRBV4-1, the J gene TRBJ2-1; tentatively, D is TRBD1 or TRBD2 (5 bases each). CDR1 MGHRA and CDR2 YSYEKL come from the germline V gene. V was cut by 0 bases and J by 9 bases, with 15 bases left in between. The CDR3 length is 15 residues. CDR3 coding DNA: TGCGCCAGCAGCCAAGACGTCTGGTGGGACGGTGAGCAGTTCTTC. Translated: CASSQDVWWDGEQFF.

Only a few counts were recorded for this clone. The rearrangement joins TRBV4-3 to TRBJ2-7, with 9 positions matching TRBD2. CDR3 length: 16 amino acids. V lost 1 base to trimming and J lost 7 bases; unmatched junction nucleotides: 11. CDR1 LGHNA and CDR2 YSLEER come from the germline V gene. CDR3 nucleotide sequence: TGCGCCAGCAGCCAAGGGGTGGCGGGAGGGCCACGGGAGCAGTACTTC. The encoded protein is CASSQGVAGGPREQYF.

This clone was counted once. The V gene is TRBV11-2, the J gene TRBJ2-1; 7 bases are a match to TRBD2. The J segment lost 8 bases and the V segment lost 5 bases, leaving 12 bases of the junction unmatched. CDR1 SGHAT and CDR2 FQNNGV come from the germline V gene. The CDR3 is made up of 15 amino acids. The CDR3 DNA is TGTGCCAGCAGCCAACGGAGCGGGACGTGGCATGAGCAGTTCTTC. As protein: CASSQRSGTWHEQFF.

This clone has only one observation. The chain is built from TRBV5-1 and TRBJ1-5, with 8 bases aligning to TRBD1. Trimming took 2 bases from V and 5 from J; bases not matched to a gene: 3. This CDR3 spans 14 amino acids. CDR1 and CDR2 from the germline V gene are SGHRS and YFSETQ. The chain's CDR3 is CASSFTGGDQPQHF. The CDR3 DNA sequence: TGCGCCAGCAGCTTTACAGGGGGGGATCAGCCCCAGCATTTT.

The chain recombines TRBV5-4 with TRBJ1-5; D unresolved. The V gene lost 1 base and the J gene lost 0 bases, with 5 bases spanning the gap. Per the germline V gene, CDR1 is SGHNT and CDR2 is YYREEE (reference sequence). This CDR3 is built from 14 residues. CDR3 region: CASSLKDSNQPQHF. As DNA, the CDR3 is TGTGCCAGCAGCTTGAAGGATAGCAATCAGCCCCAGCATTTT.

The chain joins TRBV7-9 to TRBJ1-1; D remains unclear. Germline assignment: CDR1 SEHNR and CDR2 FQNEAQ (reference sequence). The length of the CDR3 is 11 residues. Trimming removed 7 bases from V and 1 base from J, with 4 bases in between. The CDR3 protein is CASIRNTEAFF. For the CDR3, the DNA is TGTGCCAGCATCAGGAACACTGAAGCTTTCTTT.